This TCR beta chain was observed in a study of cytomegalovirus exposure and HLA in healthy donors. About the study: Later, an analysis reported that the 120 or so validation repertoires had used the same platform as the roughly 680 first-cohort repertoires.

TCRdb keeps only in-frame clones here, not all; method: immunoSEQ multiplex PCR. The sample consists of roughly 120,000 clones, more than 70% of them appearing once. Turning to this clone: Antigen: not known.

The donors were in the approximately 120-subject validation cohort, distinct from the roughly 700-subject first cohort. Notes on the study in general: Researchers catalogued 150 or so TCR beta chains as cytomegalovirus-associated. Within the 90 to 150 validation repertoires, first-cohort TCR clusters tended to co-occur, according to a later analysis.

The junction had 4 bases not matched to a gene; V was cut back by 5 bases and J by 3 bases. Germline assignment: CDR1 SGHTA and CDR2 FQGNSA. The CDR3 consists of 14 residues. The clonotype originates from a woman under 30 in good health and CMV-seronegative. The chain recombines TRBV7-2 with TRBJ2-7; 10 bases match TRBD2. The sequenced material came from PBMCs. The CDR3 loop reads CASSKSGGDYEQYF. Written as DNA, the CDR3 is TGTGCCAGCAGCAAGAGCGGGGGGGACTACGAGCAGTACTTC.